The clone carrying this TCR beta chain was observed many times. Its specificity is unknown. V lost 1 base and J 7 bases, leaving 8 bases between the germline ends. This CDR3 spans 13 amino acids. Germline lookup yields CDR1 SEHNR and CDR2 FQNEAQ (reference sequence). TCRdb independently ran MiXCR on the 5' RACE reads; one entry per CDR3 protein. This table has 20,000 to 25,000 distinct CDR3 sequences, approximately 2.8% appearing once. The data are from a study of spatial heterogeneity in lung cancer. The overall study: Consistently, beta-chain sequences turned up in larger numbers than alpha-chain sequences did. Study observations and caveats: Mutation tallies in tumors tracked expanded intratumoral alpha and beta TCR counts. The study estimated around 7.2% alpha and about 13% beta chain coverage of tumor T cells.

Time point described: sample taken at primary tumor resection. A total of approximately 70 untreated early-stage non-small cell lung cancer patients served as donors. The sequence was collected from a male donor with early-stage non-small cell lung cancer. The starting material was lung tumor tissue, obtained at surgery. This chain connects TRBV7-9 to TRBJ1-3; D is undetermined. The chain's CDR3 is CASSLVGQNTIYF. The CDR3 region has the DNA TGTGCCAGCAGCTTAGTAGGGCAGAACACCATATATTTT.